The 29 T cell receptor beta chains below were found in one sample sequenced in a study of T cells after yellow fever vaccination. MiXCR, run by TCRdb on the 5' RACE reads, gives a single entry per CDR3 protein. The repertoire includes around 310,000 distinct CDR3 sequences, roughly 3.5% of them detected once, and about a quarter sits in the top ten. The starting material was PBMCs, obtained on the day of the yellow fever booster vaccination. These TCRs come from a man in his late teens or twenties who received the YFV17D yellow fever vaccine.

This clonotype has ten or more counts. CDR3 bases: TGTGCCAGCGAACCTGGGGCTTTTACAGATACGCAGTATTTT. The encoded protein is CASEPGAFTDTQYF. The chain combines TRBV11-2 with TRBJ2-3; TRBD1 might be the D (5 bases). Trimming removed 8 bases from V and 3 bases from J, with 15 bases in between. Per germline, CDR1 SGHAT and CDR2 FQNNGV. The CDR3 loop spans 14 amino acids.

At least ten counts were recorded for this clonotype. The rearrangement uses TRBV7-2 and TRBJ2-5; the D is unclear. V lost 1 base and J 1 base, leaving 7 bases between the germline ends. This CDR3 region has 14 residues. Germline V CDR1 and CDR2: SGHTA, FQGNSA. In DNA, the CDR3 is TGTGCCAGCAGCTTAGTGGCTGTCCAAGAGACCCAGTACTTC. It yields the protein CASSLVAVQETQYF.

This clonotype was seen only a few times. The chain carries TRBV12-3 or TRBV12-4 and TRBJ1-3; tentative D call: TRBD1 (5 bases). Trimming took off 6 bases at V and 1 base at J, with 19 bases between the two ends. This CDR3 comprises 17 residues. The DNA for the CDR3 is TGTGCCAGCAGCTTTTTGGGGGGAACGGGGTCTGGAAACACCATATATTTT. Translated, it gives CASSFLGGTGSGNTIYF.

The rearrangement joins TRBV5-8 to TRBJ2-7, with D perhaps matching TRBD1 (5 bases). This CDR3 spans 17 amino acids. V was trimmed by 1 base and J by 3 bases, leaving 20 bases between them. The germline V gene has CDR1 SGHTS and CDR2 YDEGEE. The CDR3 DNA reads as TGTGCCAGCAGCTTGCGGGCCACAGGTTCCTCTCTCTACGAGCAGTACTTC. Translating it yields CASSLRATGSSLYEQYF.

Ten or more counts support this clonotype. The J gene is TRBJ1-2, the V gene TRBV5-6, with 8 bases lining up with TRBD1. V dropped 4 bases and J dropped 4; count of bases not matched to a gene: 9. Looked up from germline, CDR1 is SGHDT and CDR2 is YYEEEE. There are 15 residues in the CDR3. The CDR3 region is CASSQWDRRSYGYTF. CDR3 nucleotides: TGTGCCAGCAGCCAATGGGACAGGAGGTCCTATGGCTACACCTTC.

This clonotype was seen a handful of times. V gene TRBV7-8 combines with J gene TRBJ1-1, with no clear D. There are 13 residues in the CDR3. The V and J ends lost 5 bases and 6 bases respectively, with 13 bases between them. The germline CDR1 and CDR2 sequences are SGHVS and FQNEAQ. CDR3 amino acids: CASSLQQNSEAFF. DNA of the CDR3: TGTGCCAGCAGCCTACAGCAAAACTCTGAAGCTTTCTTT.

A few counts support this clonotype. V usage is TRBV18 and J usage is TRBJ2-7; D ambiguous. This CDR3 comprises 13 residues. V dropped 4 bases and J dropped 2 bases, with 9 bases sitting between them. Per germline, CDR1 KGHSH and CDR2 LQKENI. The DNA for the CDR3 is TGTGCCAGCTCACGATTGGGCACCTACGAGCAGTACGTC. Its protein is CASSRLGTYEQYV.

There are a few counts of this clonotype. The chain carries TRBV21-1 and TRBJ2-5. TRBV21-1 represents a pseudogene. The CDR3 loop spans 14 amino acids. The chain's CDR3 is CASSKGPDKETQYF. The CDR3 DNA sequence: TGTGCCAGCAGCAAAGGTCCTGACAAAGAGACCCAGTACTTC.

This chain links TRBV4-2 with TRBJ1-2; 7 nucleotides agree with TRBD1. The CDR3 sequence is 18 residues long. Trimming took 2 bases from V and 2 from J; bases not matched to a gene: 14. Looked up from germline, CDR1 is LGHNA and CDR2 is YNFKEQ. In DNA form, the CDR3 reads TGTGCCAGCAGCCAACCTCCCTGGGCAGGGGGTGCGAACTATGGCTACACCTTC. It encodes CASSQPPWAGGANYGYTF.

There are many counts of this clonotype. The chain has TRBV25-1 and TRBJ2-3; 14 bases are a match to TRBD2. The CDR3 is 16 residues long. Germline lookup yields CDR1 MGHDK and CDR2 SYGVNS. V shed 8 bases, J shed 0 bases, and the junction held 4 bases outside the gene matches. The CDR3 coding sequence is TGTGCCAGCTCGGGACTAGCGGGGGCTAGCACAGATACGCAGTATTTT. As protein: CASSGLAGASTDTQYF.

V gene TRBV27 combines with J gene TRBJ2-2; the D is unclear. Trimming left V 3 bases short and J 9 bases short, with 11 bases between. Germline assignment: CDR1 MNHEY and CDR2 SMNVEV (reference sequence). The CDR3 covers 13 residues. For the CDR3, the DNA is TGTGCCAGCAGTTTCCAAGTGGAGCGGGAGCTGTTTTTT. As protein: CASSFQVERELFF.

On this clonotype: Possible read error: a much larger clone is one base away. This chain uses TRBV6-5 with TRBJ1-1; the D gene is possibly TRBD1 (5 bases). In germline, CDR1 is MNHEY, CDR2 SVGAGI. CDR3 length: 11 amino acids. V was clipped by 6 bases and J by 8 bases, with 10 bases between them. The CDR3 DNA sequence: TGTGCCAGCAGCTTCAGGGACGAAGCTTTCTTT. It translates to CASSFRDEAFF.

This clonotype was counted only a few times. The rearrangement links TRBV7-2 to TRBJ1-5; D is unclear. This CDR3 region has 13 residues. In germline, CDR1 is SGHTA, CDR2 FQGNSA. Trimming stripped 8 bases from V and 6 bases from J, with 14 bases between. Here the CDR3 DNA reads TGTGCCAGCGCATGGGCAGGTGGTCAGCCCCAGCATTTT. Translated, it gives CASAWAGGQPQHF.

This clonotype was observed a few times. The chain carries TRBV7-2 and TRBJ1-5, with D perhaps TRBD1 (5 bases). Trimming cost V 5 bases and J 9 bases, with 17 bases left between them. CDR1 and CDR2 (germline): SGHTA, FQGNSA. The CDR3 covers 14 residues. The CDR3 nucleotides are TGTGCCAGCAGCCCCCAAAGCCGCCAGGGGCCCCAGCATTTT. Protein sequence: CASSPQSRQGPQHF.

This clonotype was detected a few times. The genes are TRBV20-1 and TRBJ2-7; tentatively, D is TRBD2 (6 bases). Germline lookup yields CDR1 DFQATT and CDR2 SNEGSKA (reference sequence). V dropped 3 bases and J dropped 3 bases, with 15 bases sitting between them. The length of the CDR3 is 14 residues. The CDR3 here is CSASRPGLYYEQYF. The CDR3 DNA reads as TGCAGTGCTAGTCGTCCGGGACTGTACTACGAGCAGTACTTC.

This clonotype was observed a few times. This chain uses TRBV3-1 with TRBJ2-2; no firm D call. CDR1 and CDR2 from the germline V gene are LGHDT and YNNKEL (reference sequence). This CDR3 has 13 amino acids. Trimming took off 5 bases at V and 5 bases at J, with 9 bases between the two ends. The DNA for the CDR3 is TGTGCCAGCAGCGGGTATGAGACCGGGGAGCTGTTTTTT. It encodes CASSGYETGELFF.

J is TRBJ2-2 and V is TRBV5-1; 12 positions match TRBD2. This CDR3 comprises 16 residues. Losses at the gene ends were 3 bases for V and 1 base for J; bases not matched to a gene: 1. CDR1 is SGHRS and CDR2 is YFSETQ in the germline V gene. CDR3 loop: CASSSTSGGNTGELFF. The DNA of the CDR3 is TGCGCCAGCAGCTCGACTAGCGGGGGGAACACCGGGGAGCTGTTTTTT.

Only a few counts were recorded for this clonotype. The chain links TRBV15 to TRBJ1-2; D may be TRBD1 (5 bases). CDR3 length: 16 amino acids. Trimming cost V 1 base and J 5 bases, with 17 bases left between them. Germline lookup yields CDR1 LNHNV and CDR2 YYDKDF (reference sequence). CDR3 protein: CATSRGDLDSPYGYTF. The CDR3 region has the DNA TGTGCCACCAGCAGAGGAGACCTCGACAGCCCTTATGGCTACACCTTC.

This clonotype was detected many times. The rearrangement uses TRBV5-6 and TRBJ1-1, with D unresolved. This CDR3 spans 11 amino acids. Germline V lookup: CDR1 SGHDT, CDR2 YYEEEE. The ends were cut back, 1 base at V and 6 bases at J, with 4 bases in the middle. The CDR3 DNA sequence: TGTGCCAGCAGCTTGTACGCTGAAGCTTTCTTT. It specifies CASSLYAEAFF.

This clonotype was counted a few times. The chain combines TRBV10-2 with TRBJ1-2; no firm D call. Germline V gene data show CDR1 as WSHSY and CDR2 as SAAADI. The CDR3 loop spans 14 amino acids. With 4 bases removed from V and 5 bases from J, the gap between germline ends came to 14 bases. CDR3 residues: CASSAGLDWYGYTF. CDR3 DNA sequence: TGCGCCAGCAGTGCTGGATTAGATTGGTATGGCTACACCTTC.

Ten or more counts support this clonotype. V usage is TRBV3-1 and J usage is TRBJ2-5; no clear D. CDR3 length: 15 residues. Trimming took 1 base from V and 5 from J, leaving 14 bases between them. The germline V gene encodes CDR1 LGHDT and CDR2 YNNKEL (reference sequence). The CDR3 is CASSQVFPPGETQYF. The CDR3 DNA reads as TGTGCCAGCAGCCAAGTATTTCCCCCAGGCGAGACCCAGTACTTC.

This rearrangement joins TRBV6-2 or TRBV6-3 to TRBJ1-2, with D perhaps TRBD1 (6 bases). The germline CDR1 and CDR2 sequences are MNHEY and SVGEGT. V lost 6 bases and J 7 bases, leaving 9 bases between the germline ends. CDR3 length: 11 amino acids. The CDR3 region has the DNA TGTGCCAGCAGGTGGACAGTTGGCTACACCTTC. This codes for CASRWTVGYTF.

This clonotype showed up many times. DNA of the CDR3: TGTGCCTCCCAGGGGGGCGAAGACCCAGGGTTCTATGGCTACACCTTC. It yields the protein CASQGGEDPGFYGYTF. This chain joins TRBV2 and TRBJ1-2, with TRBD1 matching over 7 bases. Germline loops: CDR1 SNHLY, CDR2 FYNNEI. The ends lost 11 bases at V and 4 bases at J; junction bases unmatched: 19. This CDR3 spans 16 amino acids. Full variable domain (remainder filled in from reference TRBV2 and TRBJ1-2): EPEVTQTPSHQVTQMGQEVILRCVPISNHLYFYWYRQILGQKVEFLVSFYNNEISEKSEIFDDQFSVERPDGSNFTLKIRSTKLEDSAMYFCASQGGEDPGFYGYTFGSGTRLTVV.

The rearrangement joins TRBV7-2 to TRBJ2-1; D unresolved. The V end was cut by 1 base, the J end by 6 bases, with 13 bases between. CDR3 length equals 15 residues. Germline assignment: CDR1 SGHTA and CDR2 FQGNSA. CDR3 nucleotides: TGTGCCAGCAGCTTAGACAGCTTAAGATCCAATGAGCAGTTCTTC. Protein sequence: CASSLDSLRSNEQFF.

The chain links TRBV4-1 to TRBJ2-1, with 8 positions matching TRBD2. Germline CDR1 reads MGHRA; CDR2 reads YSYEKL. The CDR3 has 18 residues. The junction had 9 bases not matched to a gene; V was cut back by 0 bases and J by 2 bases. CDR3 DNA sequence: TGCGCCAGCAGCCAAGAGGGGATCGGGAGGGTTACCTACAATGAGCAGTTCTTC. Translating it yields CASSQEGIGRVTYNEQFF.

This clonotype was observed a few times. This chain joins TRBV20-1 and TRBJ2-1; 8 bases agree with TRBD2. The CDR3 is made up of 14 amino acids. CDR1 is DFQATT and CDR2 is SNEGSKA in the germline V gene (reference sequence). Germline trimming cut 4 bases from V and 8 bases from J; bases unmatched to any gene: 10. CDR3 sequence: CSAKSGGWRDEQFF. CDR3 nucleotides: TGCAGTGCTAAAAGCGGGGGTTGGAGAGATGAGCAGTTCTTC.

This clonotype appeared a few times. CDR3 coding DNA: TGCAGTGCTAGAGATCGGATAGGGGATCGCAATCAGCCCCAGCATTTT. This sequence encodes CSARDRIGDRNQPQHF. The V gene is TRBV20-1, the J gene TRBJ1-5; D might be TRBD1 (5 bases). V lost 0 bases to trimming and J lost 2 bases, with 14 bases between them. The CDR3 loop spans 16 amino acids. CDR1 is DFQATT, CDR2 SNEGSKA, per germline (reference sequence).

This clonotype was picked up a small number of times. V is TRBV20-1 and J is TRBJ2-7; tentative D call: TRBD2 (5 bases). The germline gives CDR1 DFQATT, CDR2 SNEGSKA (reference sequence). The V and J ends lost 3 bases and 2 bases respectively, with 23 bases between them. This CDR3 is built from 17 residues. In DNA, the CDR3 is TGCAGTGCTAGGAAGACGGAGGACTGGCCGTCCGCCTACGAGCAGTACTTC. Its translation is CSARKTEDWPSAYEQYF.

The table lists this clonotype with many counts. V usage is TRBV24-1 and J usage is TRBJ2-1, with 10 positions matching TRBD2. CDR3 size: 16 residues. J lost 4 bases, V lost 2 bases, and 4 bases had no gene match. Germline V gene data show CDR1 as KGHDR and CDR2 as SFDVKD. Here the CDR3 DNA reads TGTGCCACCAGTGATTCGGGACTAGCGAATTACAATGAGCAGTTCTTC. Its translation is CATSDSGLANYNEQFF.